This is a list of T cell receptor beta chains from one sample in a study of cytomegalovirus exposure and HLA in healthy donors. The protocol was immunoSEQ multiplex PCR, while the TCRdb copy is restricted to in-frame clones and leaves out a portion. The sample includes approximately 110,000 clones, 15% to 17% of them seen just once. Sequenced input: PBMCs. Receptors were obtained from a woman between 18 and 29 years old in good health and CMV-seronegative. The CDR3 runs from the conserved cysteine through the conserved F or W. The order of the fields is D gene, clone size, V gene, J gene, CDR3 DNA, CDR3 protein. The D gene is left open where the match is weak. Rows may omit the clone size; those that give it use once, few, many or a size class.

>-|few|TRBV4-2|TRBJ2-1
TGTGCCAGCAGCCAAGAGGCCCATTCTGCGGGGAATGAGCAGTTCTTC
CASSQEAHSAGNEQFF
>-|-|TRBV27|TRBJ1-1
TGTGCCAGCAGTTTAGCCGGGGTGGGCACTGAAGCTTTCTTT
CASSLAGVGTEAFF
>TRBD1|-|TRBV19|TRBJ1-1
TGTGCCAGTAGTATTGGGACAGGCAAGAGTGAAGCTTTCTTT
CASSIGTGKSEAFF
>TRBD1|-|TRBV7-9|TRBJ1-4
TGTGCCAGCAGCCCAACAGGGGGAACTAATGAAAAACTGTTTTTT
CASSPTGGTNEKLFF
>TRBD1|-|TRBV4-2|TRBJ2-3
TGTGCCAGCAGCCAAGAGGGACAGGGGAGCAGGTTAAGCACAGATACGCAGTATTTT
CASSQEGQGSRLSTDTQYF
>TRBD2|-|TRBV5-5|TRBJ2-7
TGTGCCAGCAGCTTGATCAGCGGGAGTTCCTACGGGCAGTACTTC
CASSLISGSSYGQYF
>-|few|TRBV20-1|TRBJ1-4
TGCAGTGCTAGAGATCAGGTCATTAATTTT
CSARDQVINF
>-|few|TRBV5-6|TRBJ1-6
TGTGCCAGCAGCTTGGATCGTAATTCACCCCTCCACTTT
CASSLDRNSPLHF
>TRBD2|few|TRBV14|TRBJ2-5
TGTGCCAGCAGCCAAGGGCGGACTAGCGCCCTCCGGTACTTC
CASSQGRTSALRYF
>TRBD1|few|TRBV27|TRBJ1-2
TGTGCCAGCAGCGGGACAGCCAACTATGGCTACACCTTC
CASSGTANYGYTF
>-|few|TRBV2|TRBJ2-2
TGTGCCAGCAGTGAAGTTTCGGGAGCCGGGGAGCTGTTTTTT
CASSEVSGAGELFF
>-|-|TRBV18|TRBJ1-1
TGTGCCAGCTCACCAGCCGTGGAGGACCCGGGGACTGAAGCTTTCTTT
CASSPAVEDPGTEAFF
>-|few|TRBV7-8|TRBJ1-3
TGTGCCAGCAGCTTGCGGGGGGCCGACTCTGGAAACACCATATATTTT
CASSLRGADSGNTIYF
>-|few|TRBV30|TRBJ1-2
TGTGCCTGGATAGGCCGGGTAACTAATGGCTACACCTTC
CAWIGRVTNGYTF
>-|-|TRBV9|TRBJ1-2
TGTGCCAGCAGCGTAGAAAGGGAGCGGTCCTATGGCTACACCTTC
CASSVERERSYGYTF
>TRBD2|few|TRBV30|TRBJ2-1
TGTGCCTGGAGTGTACGACTAGCGGGAGGGCCCGATGAGCAGTTCTTC
CAWSVRLAGGPDEQFF
>-|-|TRBV7-9|TRBJ1-1
TGTGCCAGCAGCTCCGGGTCGGAGGACACTGAAGCTTTCTTT
CASSSGSEDTEAFF
>TRBD1|few|TRBV28|TRBJ2-7
TGTGCCAGCAGTCCCCGGACAGGGGCCCGTACCTACGAGCAGTACTTC
CASSPRTGARTYEQYF
>TRBD1|few|TRBV7-9|TRBJ2-1
TGTGCCAGCAGCTGGGGACAGGGCCCTGAGCAGTTCTTC
CASSWGQGPEQFF
>TRBD1|few|TRBV28|TRBJ1-1
TGTGCCAGCACCCAGACAGGGGCGAACACTGAAGCTTTCTTT
CASTQTGANTEAFF
>TRBD1|-|TRBV13|TRBJ1-4
TGTGCCAGCAGCCCCAGGGGGAGGAATGAAAAACTGTTTTTT
CASSPRGRNEKLFF
>-|-|TRBV6-1|TRBJ1-5
TGTGCCAGCAGACCCCGAGGGCTAAGGCAGCCCCAGCATTTT
CASRPRGLRQPQHF
>-|few|TRBV6-4|TRBJ2-2
TGTGCCAGCAGTAGCGGGAACACCGGGGAGCTGTTTTTT
CASSSGNTGELFF
>-|few|TRBV7-7|TRBJ2-5
TGTGCCAGCAGCTTATCGGCAGGGGAAGAGACCCAGTACTTC
CASSLSAGEETQYF
>-|few|TRBV6-1|TRBJ2-3
TGTGCCAGCAGTGAAATTCGGGAACTATCTGGCACAGATACGCAGTATTTT
CASSEIRELSGTDTQYF
>-|-|TRBV5-6|TRBJ1-5
TGTGCCAGCAGCCCACCCAAGGTGACAGGTAGCAATCAGCCCCAGCATTTT
CASSPPKVTGSNQPQHF
>-|-|TRBV10-1|TRBJ2-1
TGCGCCAGCAGTGAGTCTACCGGGACTGGCGATGAGCAGTTCTTC
CASSESTGTGDEQFF
>TRBD1|-|TRBV7-7|TRBJ2-7
TGTGCCAGCAGCCCCCGGACAGGGGGCTCCTACGAGCAGTACTTC
CASSPRTGGSYEQYF
>-|-|TRBV27|TRBJ1-2
TGTGCCAGCAGCCGTTACCAACGGGCGGCGGGGGGCTACACCTTC
CASSRYQRAAGGYTF
>-|-|TRBV6-5|TRBJ2-5
TGTGCCAGCAGCCCGGGACTGGAGACCCAGTACTTC
CASSPGLETQYF
>-|-|TRBV5-6|TRBJ1-6
TGTGCCAGCAGCGCGGGAGGTGGTTCACCCCTCCACTTT
CASSAGGGSPLHF
>TRBD2|-|TRBV5-1|TRBJ2-3
TGCGCCAGCAGGTCTAGCGGGATCACAGATACGCAGTATTTT
CASRSSGITDTQYF
>TRBD1|few|TRBV10-3|TRBJ1-3
TGTGCCATCAGTGCCGGGACAGATTCTGGAAACACCATATATTTT
CAISAGTDSGNTIYF
>TRBD1|-|TRBV28|TRBJ1-2
TGTGCCAGCAGTTACGGACAGGGATATGGCTACACCTTC
CASSYGQGYGYTF
>TRBD1|few|TRBV4-3|TRBJ1-2
TGCGCCAGCAGCCCTCGGACAGGGGGCCACTATGGCTACACCTTC
CASSPRTGGHYGYTF
>-|few|TRBV19|TRBJ1-5
TGTGCCAGTAGCCCCTCACAGTTCAATCAGCCCCAGCATTTT
CASSPSQFNQPQHF
>-|once|TRBV4-1|TRBJ1-4
TGCGCCAGCAGCCGATCGGGGGGGTCGACTAATGAAAAACTGTTTTTT
CASSRSGGSTNEKLFF
>-|-|TRBV19|TRBJ1-5
TGTGCCAGTAGTATAAAACAGGATCAGCCCCAGCATTTT
CASSIKQDQPQHF
>TRBD1|-|TRBV30|TRBJ1-4
TGTGCCTGGGAAAGGACAGGGGTTAATGAAAAACTGTTTTTT
CAWERTGVNEKLFF
>-|-|TRBV19|TRBJ1-1
TGTGCCAGTAGTATGGGCGCTAACACTGAAGCTTTCTTT
CASSMGANTEAFF
>-|-|TRBV5-1|TRBJ2-3
TGCGCCAGCAGCCCCGGGGGTTTGAGGGATACGCAGTATTTT
CASSPGGLRDTQYF
>TRBD1|-|TRBV28|TRBJ2-7
TGTGCCAGCAGTCCCGGGACAGGGAACGAGCAGTACTTC
CASSPGTGNEQYF
>-|-|TRBV29-1|TRBJ2-2
TGCAGCGTAGGCTTGGGACAGAACACCGGGGAGCTGTTTTTT
CSVGLGQNTGELFF
>-|-|TRBV7-8|TRBJ1-4
TGTGCCAGCGGCGCCGGGAGGTTAAAAAAACTGTTTTTT
CASGAGRLKKLFF
>TRBD1|-|TRBV9|TRBJ1-2
TGTGCCAGCAGTAAGTCGTCACAGGGGGTGAGTGGCTACACCTTC
CASSKSSQGVSGYTF